This TCR beta chain was profiled in a study of cytomegalovirus exposure and HLA in healthy donors. CDR1 and CDR2 from the germline V gene are SEHNR and FQNEAQ (reference sequence). This CDR3 comprises 15 residues. J gave up 10 bases and V 5 bases, and 12 bases lay outside the gene matches. The PCR was carried out with 60 Vbeta primers and 13 Jbeta primers. Measured with immunoSEQ multiplex PCR; TCRdb has only the in-frame clones, and not every one. The data show 200,000 to 250,000 clones, around 76% seen once. Material for sequencing was PBMCs. The V gene is TRBV7-9, the J gene TRBJ2-1; 9 nucleotides agree with TRBD1. The source is a man aged 18 to 29 in good health and CMV-seronegative. The CDR3 is CASSRDRDPPREQFF. The CDR3 bases are TGTGCCAGCAGCCGGGACAGGGATCCCCCAAGGGAGCAGTTCTTC.